A single sample gave rise to the 3 T cell receptor beta chains below, sequenced in a study of CD8+ T cells in alopecia areata. After isolation, RNA underwent reverse transcription to generate cDNA as the sequencing template. Measured with immunoSEQ multiplex PCR; TCRdb has only the in-frame clones, and not every one. The top ten hold 15% to 20% of the sample, which has roughly 92,000 clones, about 70% seen once. Regarding treatment: oral pan-JAK inhibitor, 5-10 mg twice daily. Sequencing used CD8+ T cells sorted from blood, obtained around week 44, from a patient treated with tofacitinib. These receptors all come from a human donor with alopecia areata.

The J gene is TRBJ2-7, the V gene TRBV13; no definite D call. Germline V lookup: CDR1 PRHDT, CDR2 FYEKMQ (reference sequence). The V gene lost 7 bases and the J gene lost 5 bases, with 18 bases spanning the gap. The CDR3 length is 14 residues. The CDR3 region has the DNA TGTGCCAGCATGGTACAACAGTCCATCGACGAGCAGTACTTC. This codes for CASMVQQSIDEQYF. Full variable domain (remainder filled in from reference TRBV13 and TRBJ2-7): AAGVIQSPRHLIKEKRETATLKCYPIPRHDTVYWYQQGPGQDPQFLISFYEKMQSDKGSIPDRFSAQQFSDYHSELNMSSLELGDSALYFCASMVQQSIDEQYFGPGTRLTVT.

V gene TRBV7-8 combines with J gene TRBJ2-1, with D possibly called TRBD1 or TRBD2 (7 bases each). From germline, CDR1 is SGHVS and CDR2 FQNEAQ. V was trimmed by 0 bases and J by 10 bases, leaving 10 bases between them. The length of the CDR3 is 13 residues. CDR3 sequence: CASSLARGGEQFF. The CDR3 DNA sequence: TGTGCCAGCAGCTTAGCCAGGGGGGGGGAGCAGTTCTTC.

This clone was found once. The genes are TRBV5-1 and TRBJ2-2, with TRBD1 matching over 8 bases. CDR1 is SGHRS and CDR2 is YFSETQ in the germline V gene. The CDR3 is 14 residues long. Trimming took 4 bases from V and 8 from J; bases not matched to a gene: 7. CDR3 in amino acids: CASSTGQGGGELFF. Here the CDR3 DNA reads TGCGCCAGCAGCACTGGACAGGGCGGAGGGGAGCTGTTTTTT.